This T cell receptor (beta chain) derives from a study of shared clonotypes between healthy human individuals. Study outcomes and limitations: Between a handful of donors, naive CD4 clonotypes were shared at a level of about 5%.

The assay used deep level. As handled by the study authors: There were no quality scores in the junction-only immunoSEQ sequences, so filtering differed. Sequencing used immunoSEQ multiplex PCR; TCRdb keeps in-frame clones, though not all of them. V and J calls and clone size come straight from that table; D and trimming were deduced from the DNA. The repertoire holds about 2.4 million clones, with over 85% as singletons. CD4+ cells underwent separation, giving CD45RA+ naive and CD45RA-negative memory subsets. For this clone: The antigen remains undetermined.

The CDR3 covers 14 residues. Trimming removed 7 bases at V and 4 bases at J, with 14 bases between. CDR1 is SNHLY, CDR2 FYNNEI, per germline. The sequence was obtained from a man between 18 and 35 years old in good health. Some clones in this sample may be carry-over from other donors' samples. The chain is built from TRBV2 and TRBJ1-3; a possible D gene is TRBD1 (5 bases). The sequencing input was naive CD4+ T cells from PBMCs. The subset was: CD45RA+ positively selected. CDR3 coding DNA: TGTGCCAGCAAGGGATCAGGGTCCGGAAACACCATATATTTT. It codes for CASKGSGSGNTIYF.